This T cell receptor (beta chain) was recorded in a study of shared clonotypes between healthy human individuals. From germline, CDR1 is KGHSH and CDR2 LQKENI. V was pared by 4 bases and J by 7 bases, with 14 bases between. The length of the CDR3 is 14 residues. Measured with immunoSEQ multiplex PCR; TCRdb has only the in-frame clones, and not every one. Of hundreds of thousands of clones listed, around three quarters were seen once; the top ten hold more than 10%. What was sequenced was PBMCs. This TCR came from a woman aged 40 to 55 in good health. Some clones in this sample may be carry-over from other donors' samples. The V gene is TRBV18, the J gene TRBJ1-3; tentatively, D is TRBD1 (6 bases). The CDR3 DNA sequence: TGTGCCAGCTCACTACAGGGAGATTCGAACACCATATATTTT. Translation gives CASSLQGDSNTIYF.